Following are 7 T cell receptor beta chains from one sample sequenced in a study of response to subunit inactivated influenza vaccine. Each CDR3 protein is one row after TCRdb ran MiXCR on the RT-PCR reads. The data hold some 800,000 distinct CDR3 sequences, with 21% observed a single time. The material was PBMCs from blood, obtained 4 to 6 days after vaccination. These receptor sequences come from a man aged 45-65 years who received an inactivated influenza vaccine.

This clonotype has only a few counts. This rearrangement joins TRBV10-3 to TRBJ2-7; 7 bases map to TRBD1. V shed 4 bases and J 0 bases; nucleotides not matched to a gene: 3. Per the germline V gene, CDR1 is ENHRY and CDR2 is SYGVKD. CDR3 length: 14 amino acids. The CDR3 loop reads CAISGTGASYEQYF. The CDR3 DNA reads TGTGCCATCAGTGGGACAGGAGCCTCCTACGAGCAGTACTTC.

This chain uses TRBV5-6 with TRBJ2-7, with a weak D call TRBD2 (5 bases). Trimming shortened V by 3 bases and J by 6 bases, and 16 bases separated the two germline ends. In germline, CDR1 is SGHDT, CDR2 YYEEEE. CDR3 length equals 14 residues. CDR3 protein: CASSWRRPGGEQYF. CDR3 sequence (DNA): TGTGCCAGCAGCTGGCGGAGACCCGGAGGCGAGCAGTACTTC.

The DNA of the CDR3 is TGTGCCATCAGTGACAGGGGCGGTCAGCCCCAGCATTTT. Protein product: CAISDRGGQPQHF. The rearrangement joins TRBV10-3 to TRBJ1-5; D possibly corresponds to TRBD1 (6 bases). Germline V gene data show CDR1 as ENHRY and CDR2 as SYGVKD. V was clipped by 3 bases and J by 6 bases, with 9 bases between them. This CDR3 is 13 amino acids long.

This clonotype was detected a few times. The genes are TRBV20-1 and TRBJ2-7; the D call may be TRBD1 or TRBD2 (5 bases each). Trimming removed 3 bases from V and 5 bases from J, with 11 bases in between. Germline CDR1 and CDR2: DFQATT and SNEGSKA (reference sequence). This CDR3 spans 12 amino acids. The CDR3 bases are TGCAGTGCTAGGAGGGGTCTGGACGAGCAGTACTTC. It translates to CSARRGLDEQYF.

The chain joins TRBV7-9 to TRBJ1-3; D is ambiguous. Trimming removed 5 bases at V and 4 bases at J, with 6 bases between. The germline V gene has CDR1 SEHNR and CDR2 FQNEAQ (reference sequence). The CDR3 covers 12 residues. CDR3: CASSPHGNTIYF. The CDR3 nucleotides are TGTGCCAGCAGCCCCCACGGAAACACCATATATTTT. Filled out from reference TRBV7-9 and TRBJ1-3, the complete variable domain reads DTGVSQNPRHKITKRGQNVTFRCDPISEHNRLYWYRQTLGQGPEFLTYFQNEAQLEKSRLLSDRFSAERPKGSFSTLEIQRTEQGDSAMYLCASSPHGNTIYFGEGSWLTVV.

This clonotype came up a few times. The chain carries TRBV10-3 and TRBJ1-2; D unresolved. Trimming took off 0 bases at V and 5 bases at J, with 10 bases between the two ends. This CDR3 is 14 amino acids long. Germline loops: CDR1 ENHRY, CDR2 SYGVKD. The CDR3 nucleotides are TGTGCCATCAGTGAGTCAGAGGGATCTTATGGCTACACCTTC. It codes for CAISESEGSYGYTF.

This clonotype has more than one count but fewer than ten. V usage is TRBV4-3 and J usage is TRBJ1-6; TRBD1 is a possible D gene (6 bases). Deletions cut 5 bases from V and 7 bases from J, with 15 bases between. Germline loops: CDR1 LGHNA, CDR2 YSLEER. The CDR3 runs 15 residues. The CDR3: CASSTLGGANSPLHF. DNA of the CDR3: TGCGCCAGCAGCACTCTCGGGGGGGCGAATTCACCCCTCCACTTT.